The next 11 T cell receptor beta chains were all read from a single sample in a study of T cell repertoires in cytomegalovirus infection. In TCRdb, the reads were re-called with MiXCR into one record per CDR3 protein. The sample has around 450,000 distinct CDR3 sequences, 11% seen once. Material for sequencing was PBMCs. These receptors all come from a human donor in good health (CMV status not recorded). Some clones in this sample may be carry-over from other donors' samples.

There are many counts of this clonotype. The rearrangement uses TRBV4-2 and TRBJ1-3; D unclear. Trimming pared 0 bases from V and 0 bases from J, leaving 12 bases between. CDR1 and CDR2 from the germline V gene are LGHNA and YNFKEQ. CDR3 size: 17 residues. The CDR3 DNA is TGTGCCAGCAGCCAAGATGGAGTGACAAGCTCTGGAAACACCATATATTTT. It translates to CASSQDGVTSSGNTIYF.

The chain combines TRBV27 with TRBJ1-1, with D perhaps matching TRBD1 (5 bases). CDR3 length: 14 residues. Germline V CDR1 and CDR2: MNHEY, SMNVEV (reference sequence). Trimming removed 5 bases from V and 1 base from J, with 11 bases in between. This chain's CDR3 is CASSPWGRNTEAFF. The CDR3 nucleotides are TGTGCCAGCAGTCCCTGGGGCCGGAACACTGAAGCTTTCTTT.

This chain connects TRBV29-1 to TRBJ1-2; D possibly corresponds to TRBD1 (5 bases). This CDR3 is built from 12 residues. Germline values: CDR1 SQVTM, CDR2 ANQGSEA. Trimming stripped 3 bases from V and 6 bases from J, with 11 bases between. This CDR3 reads CSVDGTENGYTF. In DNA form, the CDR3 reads TGCAGCGTTGACGGGACGGAAAATGGCTACACCTTC.

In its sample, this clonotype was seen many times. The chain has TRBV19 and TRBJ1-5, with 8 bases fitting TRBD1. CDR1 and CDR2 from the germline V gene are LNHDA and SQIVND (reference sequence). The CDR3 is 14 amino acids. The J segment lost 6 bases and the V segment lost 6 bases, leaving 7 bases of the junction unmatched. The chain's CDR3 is CASSHRGGGQPQHF. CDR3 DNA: TGTGCCAGTAGCCACAGGGGGGGTGGTCAGCCCCAGCATTTT.

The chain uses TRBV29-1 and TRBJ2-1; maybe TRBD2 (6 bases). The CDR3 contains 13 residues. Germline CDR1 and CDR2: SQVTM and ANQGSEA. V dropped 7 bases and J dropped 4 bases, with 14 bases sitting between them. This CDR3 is CSGRDSTYNEQFF. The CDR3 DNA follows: TGCAGCGGTCGGGACTCCACATACAATGAGCAGTTCTTC.

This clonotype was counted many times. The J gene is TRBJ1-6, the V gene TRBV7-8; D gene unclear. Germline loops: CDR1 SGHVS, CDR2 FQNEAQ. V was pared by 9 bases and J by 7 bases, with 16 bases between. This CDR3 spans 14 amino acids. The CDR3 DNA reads TGTGCCAGTTCCCATTTTGAGGGAAATTCACCCCTCCACTTT. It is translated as CASSHFEGNSPLHF.

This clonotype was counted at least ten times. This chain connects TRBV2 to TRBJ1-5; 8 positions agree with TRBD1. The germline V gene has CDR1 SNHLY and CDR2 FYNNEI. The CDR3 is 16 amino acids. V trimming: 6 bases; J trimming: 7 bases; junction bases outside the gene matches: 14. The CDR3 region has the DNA TGTGCCAGCAGCGATACCGCCGACAGGGGCTGGCAGCCCCAGCATTTT. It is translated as CASSDTADRGWQPQHF. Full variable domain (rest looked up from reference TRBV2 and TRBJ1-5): EPEVTQTPSHQVTQMGQEVILRCVPISNHLYFYWYRQILGQKVEFLVSFYNNEISEKSEIFDDQFSVERPDGSNFTLKIRSTKLEDSAMYFCASSDTADRGWQPQHFGDGTRLSIL.

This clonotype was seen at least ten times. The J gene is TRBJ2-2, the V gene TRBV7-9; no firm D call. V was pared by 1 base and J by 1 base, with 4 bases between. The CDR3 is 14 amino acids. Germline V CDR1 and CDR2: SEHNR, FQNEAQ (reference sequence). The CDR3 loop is CASSLVGNTGELFF. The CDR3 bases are TGTGCCAGCAGCTTAGTGGGGAACACCGGGGAGCTGTTTTTT.

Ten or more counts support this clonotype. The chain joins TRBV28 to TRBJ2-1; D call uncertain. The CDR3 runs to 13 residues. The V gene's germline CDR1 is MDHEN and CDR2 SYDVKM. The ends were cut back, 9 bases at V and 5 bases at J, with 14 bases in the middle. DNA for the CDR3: TGTGCCAGTATCTCGTTGGGCGACAATGAGCAGTTCTTC. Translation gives CASISLGDNEQFF.

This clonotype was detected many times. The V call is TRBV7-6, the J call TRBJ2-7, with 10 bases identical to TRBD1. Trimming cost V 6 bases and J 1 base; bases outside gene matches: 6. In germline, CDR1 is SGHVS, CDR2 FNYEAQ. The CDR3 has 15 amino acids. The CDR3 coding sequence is TGTGCCAGCAGTCCCAGACAGGGGGCTTCCTACGAGCAGTACTTC. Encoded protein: CASSPRQGASYEQYF. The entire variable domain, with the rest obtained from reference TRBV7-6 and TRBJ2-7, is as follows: GAGVSQSPRYKVTKRGQDVALRCDPISGHVSLYWYRQALGQGPEFLTYFNYEAQQDKSGLPNDRFSAERPEGSISTLTIQRTEQRDSAMYRCASSPRQGASYEQYFGPGTRLTVT.

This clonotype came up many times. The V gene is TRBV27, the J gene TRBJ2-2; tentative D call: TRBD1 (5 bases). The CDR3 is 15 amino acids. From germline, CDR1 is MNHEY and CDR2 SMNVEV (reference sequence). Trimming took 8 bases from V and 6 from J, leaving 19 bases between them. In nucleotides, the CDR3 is TGTGCCAGCTCAACAGACAGATTGAAGGCCGGGGAGCTGTTTTTT. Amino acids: CASSTDRLKAGELFF.